What follows are 12 T cell receptor beta chains derived from one specimen sequenced in a study of T cell responses to AZD1222 COVID-19 vaccine. Repertoires were generated with immunoSEQ multiplex PCR, while TCRdb's copy carries only in-frame clones and drops some. The sample shows about 140,000 clones, 80% to 95% of them seen only once. The source was peripheral blood, collected on day 0 of AZD1222 vaccination. The source is an adult in good health.

The chain carries TRBV7-5 and TRBJ2-1; the D call TRBD1 from the table was never checked on the DNA. TRBV7-5 is a pseudogene locus. The CDR3 sequence is 14 residues long. CDR3 nucleotides: TGTGTCAGAAGCCCGGCAGGGCATAACGGGCGGCAGTTCTTC. Translated: CVRSPAGHNGRQFF.

The chain is built from TRBV7-8 and TRBJ1-2; the D gene is possibly TRBD1 (6 bases). V was cut by 5 bases and J by 4 bases, with 14 bases left in between. In germline, CDR1 is SGHVS, CDR2 FQNEAQ. The CDR3 consists of 14 residues. CDR3 residues: CASSPEDRAYGYTF. CDR3 bases: TGTGCCAGCAGCCCGGAGGACAGAGCCTATGGCTACACCTTC.

The V gene is TRBV6-5, the J gene TRBJ1-4; D not certain. CDR3 length: 13 residues. Trimming pared 11 bases from V and 8 bases from J, leaving 18 bases between. Germline CDR1 reads MNHEY; CDR2 reads SVGAGI. CDR3 DNA: TGTGCCGCCCAAGTGGGCGTATACGAAAAACTGTTTTTT. Translated, it gives CAAQVGVYEKLFF.

The chain employs TRBV7-9 and TRBJ1-4; D uncertain. Germline V CDR1 and CDR2: SEHNR, FQNEAQ (reference sequence). The CDR3 totals 14 residues. The germline V and J ends were trimmed by 2 bases and 8 bases, with 12 bases remaining between them. The CDR3 bases are TGTGCCAGCAGCTTAATTCCGGGGAGAGAAAAACTGTTTTTT. It is translated as CASSLIPGREKLFF.

The chain recombines TRBV6-5 with TRBJ2-2; D may be TRBD1 (6 bases). CDR1 is MNHEY, CDR2 SVGAGI, per germline. The V end lost 7 bases, the J end lost 6 bases, and 18 bases lay between the germline ends. The CDR3 length is 15 residues. CDR3 loop: CASTRTETNAGELFF. CDR3 in DNA: TGTGCCAGCACCCGGACAGAAACTAACGCCGGGGAGCTGTTTTTT.

V is TRBV4-2 and J is TRBJ2-5; the match to TRBD2 covers 10 bases. V lost 1 base, J lost 0 bases, and 8 bases stayed unmatched. There are 18 residues in the CDR3. Germline V lookup: CDR1 LGHNA, CDR2 YNFKEQ. CDR3 in DNA: TGTGCCAGCAGCCAAGGTCGTTCAACTAGCGGGAACCAAGAGACCCAGTACTTC. Its protein is CASSQGRSTSGNQETQYF.

The chain recombines TRBV12-5 with TRBJ2-2; 7 bases fit TRBD2. V lost 8 bases, J lost 7 bases, and 10 bases stayed unmatched. This CDR3 spans 14 amino acids. CDR1 is LGHNT, CDR2 FRNRAP, per germline. The CDR3 region has the DNA TGTGCTAGTCGGGGCGGGAGCGAGGTCGGGGAGCTGTTTTTT. Translated: CASRGGSEVGELFF. Combining the CDR3 with reference TRBV12-5 and TRBJ2-2 gives the whole variable domain DARVTQTPRHKVTEMGQEVTMRCQPILGHNTVFWYRQTMMQGLELLAYFRNRAPLDDSGMPKDRFSAEMPDATLATLKIQPSEPRDSAVYFCASRGGSEVGELFFGEGSRLTVL.

This clone appeared once. The genes are TRBV11-2 and TRBJ2-1; 7 bases agree with TRBD1. Germline CDR1 SGHAT, CDR2 FQNNGV. The CDR3 has 15 amino acids. Trimming cost V 5 bases and J 0 bases; bases outside gene matches: 4. The CDR3 loop is CASSLQGSSYNEQFF. In DNA, the CDR3 is TGTGCCAGCAGCCTACAGGGGAGCTCCTACAATGAGCAGTTCTTC. The full variable domain, with the rest looked up from reference TRBV11-2 and TRBJ2-1, is EAGVAQSPRYKIIEKRQSVAFWCNPISGHATLYWYQQILGQGPKLLIQFQNNGVVDDSQLPKDRFSAERLKGVDSTLKIQPAKLEDSAVYLCASSLQGSSYNEQFFGPGTRLTVL.

About this clone itself: A read error may produce the germline difference seen at one junction end. The rearrangement links TRBV2 to TRBJ1-4; D may be TRBD1 (5 bases). This CDR3 comprises 12 residues. Germline V gene data show CDR1 as SNHLY and CDR2 as FYNNEI. CDR3 loop: CASSQEASPGVF. CDR3 sequence (DNA): TGTGCCAGCAGCCAAGAGGCCTCCCCGGGGGTTTTT. The full variable domain, completed using reference TRBV2 and TRBJ1-4, is EPEVTQTPSHQVTQMGQEVILRCVPISNHLYFYWYRQILGQKVEFLVSFYNNEISEKSEIFDDQFSVERPDGSNFTLKIRSTKLEDSAMYFCASSQEASPGVFGSGTQLSVL.

V and J are TRBV4-2 and TRBJ2-1; 9 bases match TRBD2. Per the germline V gene, CDR1 is LGHNA and CDR2 is YNFKEQ. Trimming cost V 0 bases and J 7 bases; bases outside gene matches: 13. The CDR3 has 18 residues. In nucleotides, the CDR3 is TGTGCCAGCAGCCAAGATCCTATAGTGCGGGAGGGGTGGAATGAGCAGTTCTTC. Its protein product is CASSQDPIVREGWNEQFF.

CDR3 nucleotide sequence: TGTGCCAGCTCACCGCGGACTAGCGGGAGCGGCGGCACCGGGGAGCTGTTTTTT. Amino acid sequence: CASSPRTSGSGGTGELFF. V is TRBV18 and J is TRBJ2-2; 13 nucleotides agree with TRBD2. The CDR3 length is 18 residues. Looked up from germline, CDR1 is KGHSH and CDR2 is LQKENI. The V and J ends lost 3 bases and 4 bases, in that order; junction bases with no gene match: 8.

V gene TRBV7-2 combines with J gene TRBJ2-7, with 12 positions matching TRBD2. This CDR3 comprises 15 residues. J gave up 2 bases and V 6 bases, and 5 bases lay outside the gene matches. Germline V lookup: CDR1 SGHTA, CDR2 FQGNSA. Here the CDR3 DNA reads TGTGCCAGCAGGCTGGGACTAGCGGGCACCTACGAGCAGTACTTC. Translating gives CASRLGLAGTYEQYF.